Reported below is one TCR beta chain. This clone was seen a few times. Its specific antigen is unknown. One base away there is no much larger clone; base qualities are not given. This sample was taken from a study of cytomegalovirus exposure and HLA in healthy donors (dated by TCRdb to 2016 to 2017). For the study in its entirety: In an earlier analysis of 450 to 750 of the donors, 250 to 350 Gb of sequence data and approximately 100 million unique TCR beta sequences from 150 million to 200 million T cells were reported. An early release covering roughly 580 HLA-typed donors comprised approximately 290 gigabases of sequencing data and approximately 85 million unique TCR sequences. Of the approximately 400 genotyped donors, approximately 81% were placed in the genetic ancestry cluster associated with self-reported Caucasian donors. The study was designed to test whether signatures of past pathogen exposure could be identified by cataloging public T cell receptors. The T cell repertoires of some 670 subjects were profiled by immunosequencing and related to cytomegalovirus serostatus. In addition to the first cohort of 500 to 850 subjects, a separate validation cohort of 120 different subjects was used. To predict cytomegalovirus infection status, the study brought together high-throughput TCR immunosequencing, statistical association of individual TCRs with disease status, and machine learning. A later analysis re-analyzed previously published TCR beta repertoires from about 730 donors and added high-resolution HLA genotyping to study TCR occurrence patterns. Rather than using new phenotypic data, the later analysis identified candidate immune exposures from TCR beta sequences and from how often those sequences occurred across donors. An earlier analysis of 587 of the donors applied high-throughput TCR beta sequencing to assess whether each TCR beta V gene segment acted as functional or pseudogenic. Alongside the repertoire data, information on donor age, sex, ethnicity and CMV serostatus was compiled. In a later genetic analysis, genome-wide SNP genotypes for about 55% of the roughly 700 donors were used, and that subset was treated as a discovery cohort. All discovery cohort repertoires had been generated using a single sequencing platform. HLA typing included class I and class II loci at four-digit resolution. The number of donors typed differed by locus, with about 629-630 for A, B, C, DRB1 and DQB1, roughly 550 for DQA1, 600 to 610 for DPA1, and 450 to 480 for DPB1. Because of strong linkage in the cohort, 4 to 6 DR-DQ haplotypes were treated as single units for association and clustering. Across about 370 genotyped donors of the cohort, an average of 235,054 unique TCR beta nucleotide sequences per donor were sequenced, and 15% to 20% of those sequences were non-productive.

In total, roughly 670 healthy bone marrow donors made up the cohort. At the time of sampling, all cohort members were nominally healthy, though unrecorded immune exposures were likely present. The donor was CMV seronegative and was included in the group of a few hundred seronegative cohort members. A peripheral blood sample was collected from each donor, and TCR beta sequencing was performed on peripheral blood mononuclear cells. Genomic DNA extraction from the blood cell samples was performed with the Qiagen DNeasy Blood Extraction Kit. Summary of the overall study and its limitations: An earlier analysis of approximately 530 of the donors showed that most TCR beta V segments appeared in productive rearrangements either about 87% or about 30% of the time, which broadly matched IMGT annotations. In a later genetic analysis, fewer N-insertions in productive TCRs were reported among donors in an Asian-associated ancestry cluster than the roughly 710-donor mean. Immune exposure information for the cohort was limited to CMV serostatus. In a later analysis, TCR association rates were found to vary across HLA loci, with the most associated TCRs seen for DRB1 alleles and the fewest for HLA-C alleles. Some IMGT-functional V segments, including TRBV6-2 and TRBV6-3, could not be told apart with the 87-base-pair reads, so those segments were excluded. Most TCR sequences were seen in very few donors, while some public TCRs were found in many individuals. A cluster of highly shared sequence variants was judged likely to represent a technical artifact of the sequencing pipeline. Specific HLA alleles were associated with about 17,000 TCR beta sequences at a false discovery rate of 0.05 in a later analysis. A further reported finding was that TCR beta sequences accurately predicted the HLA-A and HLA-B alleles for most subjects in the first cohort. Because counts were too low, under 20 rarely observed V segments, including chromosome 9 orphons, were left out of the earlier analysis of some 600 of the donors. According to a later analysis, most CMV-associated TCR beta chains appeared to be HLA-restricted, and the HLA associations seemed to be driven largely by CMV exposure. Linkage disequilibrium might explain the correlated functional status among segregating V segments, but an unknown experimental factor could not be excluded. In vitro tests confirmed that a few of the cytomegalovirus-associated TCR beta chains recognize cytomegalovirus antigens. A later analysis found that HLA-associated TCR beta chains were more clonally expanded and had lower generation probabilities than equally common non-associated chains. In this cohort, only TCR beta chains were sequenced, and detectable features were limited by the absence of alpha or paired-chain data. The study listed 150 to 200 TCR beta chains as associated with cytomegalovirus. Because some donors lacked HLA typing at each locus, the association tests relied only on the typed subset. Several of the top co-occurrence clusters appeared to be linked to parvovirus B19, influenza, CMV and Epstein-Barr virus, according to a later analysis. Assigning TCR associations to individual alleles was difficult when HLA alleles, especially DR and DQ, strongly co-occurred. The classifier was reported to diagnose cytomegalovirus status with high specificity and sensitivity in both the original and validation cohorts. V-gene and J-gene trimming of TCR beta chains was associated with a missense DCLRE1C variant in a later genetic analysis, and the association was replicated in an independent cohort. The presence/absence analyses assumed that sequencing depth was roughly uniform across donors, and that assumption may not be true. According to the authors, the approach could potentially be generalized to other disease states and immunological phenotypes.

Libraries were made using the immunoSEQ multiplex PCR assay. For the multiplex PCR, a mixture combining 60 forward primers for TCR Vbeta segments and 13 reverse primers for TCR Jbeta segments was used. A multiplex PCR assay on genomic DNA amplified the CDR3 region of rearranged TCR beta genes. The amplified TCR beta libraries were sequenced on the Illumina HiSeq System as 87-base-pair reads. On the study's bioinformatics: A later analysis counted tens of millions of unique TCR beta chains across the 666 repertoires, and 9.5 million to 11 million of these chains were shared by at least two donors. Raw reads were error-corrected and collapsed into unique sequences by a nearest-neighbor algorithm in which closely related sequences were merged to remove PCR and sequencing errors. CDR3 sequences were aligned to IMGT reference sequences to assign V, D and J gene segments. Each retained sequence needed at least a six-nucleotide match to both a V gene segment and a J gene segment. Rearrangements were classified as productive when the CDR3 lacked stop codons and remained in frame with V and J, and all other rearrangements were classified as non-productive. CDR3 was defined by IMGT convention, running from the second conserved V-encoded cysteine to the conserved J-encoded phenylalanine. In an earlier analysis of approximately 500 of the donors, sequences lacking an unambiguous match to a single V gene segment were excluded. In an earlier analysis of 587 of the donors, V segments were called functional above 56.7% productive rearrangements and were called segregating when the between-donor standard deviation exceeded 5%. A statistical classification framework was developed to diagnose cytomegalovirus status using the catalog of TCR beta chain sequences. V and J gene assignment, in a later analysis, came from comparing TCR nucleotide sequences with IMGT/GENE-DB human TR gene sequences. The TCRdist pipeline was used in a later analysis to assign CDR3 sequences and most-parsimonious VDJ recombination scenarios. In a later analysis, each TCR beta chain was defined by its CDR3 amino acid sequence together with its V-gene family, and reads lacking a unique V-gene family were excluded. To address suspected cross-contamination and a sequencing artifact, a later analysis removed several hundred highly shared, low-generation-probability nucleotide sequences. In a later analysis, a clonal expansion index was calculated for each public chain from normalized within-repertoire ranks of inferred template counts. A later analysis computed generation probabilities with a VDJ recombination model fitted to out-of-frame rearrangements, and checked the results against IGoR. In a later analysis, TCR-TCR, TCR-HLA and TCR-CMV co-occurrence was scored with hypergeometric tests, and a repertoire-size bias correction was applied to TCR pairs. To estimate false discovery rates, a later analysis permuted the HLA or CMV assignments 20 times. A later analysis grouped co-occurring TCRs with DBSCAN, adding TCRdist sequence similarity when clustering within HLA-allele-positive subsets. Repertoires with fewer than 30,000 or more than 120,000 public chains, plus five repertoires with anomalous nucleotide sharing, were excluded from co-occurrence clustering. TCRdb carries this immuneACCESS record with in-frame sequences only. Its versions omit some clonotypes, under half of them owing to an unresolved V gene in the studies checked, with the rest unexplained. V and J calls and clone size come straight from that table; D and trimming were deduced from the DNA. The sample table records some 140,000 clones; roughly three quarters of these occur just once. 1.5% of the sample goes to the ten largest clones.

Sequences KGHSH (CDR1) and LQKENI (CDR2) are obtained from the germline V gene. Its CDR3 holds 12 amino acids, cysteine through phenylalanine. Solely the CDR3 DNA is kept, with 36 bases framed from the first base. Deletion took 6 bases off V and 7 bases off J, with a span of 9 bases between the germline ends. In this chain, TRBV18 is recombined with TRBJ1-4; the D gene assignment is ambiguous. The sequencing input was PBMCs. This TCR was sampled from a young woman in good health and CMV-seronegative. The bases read TGTGCCAGCTCCCCCACACGTGAAAAACTGTTTTTT. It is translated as CASSPTREKLFF.